The entry below describes one T cell receptor beta chain. Antigen: not known. The record originates from a study of T cell clones after liver transplantation. Whole-study context: A pre-transplant mixed lymphocyte reaction with TCRbeta sequencing defined graft-donor-reactive clones followed in post-transplant blood. Standard immunosuppression, with no induction, continued until 12-24 months after transplant.

Overall study findings and caveats: Conclusions were preliminary, with small, heterogeneous patient groups. Compared with third party-reactive sequences, donor-reactive ones declined more, independent of withdrawal success.

Clones were sequenced by immunoSEQ multiplex PCR, and TCRdb holds only the in-frame ones, with some missing. This table holds tens of thousands of clones, 75% to 90% found once. Trimming shortened V by 1 base and J by 7 bases, and 10 bases separated the two germline ends. Germline V gene data show CDR1 as SNHLY and CDR2 as FYNNEI. The CDR3 contains 13 residues. The chain joins TRBV2 to TRBJ2-5; D not certain. The TCR sequence derives from a human patient who received a liver transplant. Part of the T cell pool may stem from the graft donor. The material sequenced was CD4+ T cells from blood, taken 12 months after liver transplant. Written as DNA, the CDR3 is TGTGCCAGCAGTGAAGGGGTAGGAGCGACCCAGTACTTC. Amino acids: CASSEGVGATQYF.